A selection of T cell receptor beta chains follows, all from one sample in a study of cytomegalovirus exposure and HLA in healthy donors. Profiling relied on immunoSEQ multiplex PCR, and the TCRdb table lists in-frame clones only, not all of them. The data contain fewer than 100,000 clones, around four fifths of them seen just once; the ten biggest clones take up roughly 0.71%. The sequenced sample consisted of PBMCs. These receptors originate from a woman aged 55-70 years in good health and CMV-seronegative. The CDR3 runs from the conserved cysteine through the conserved F or W. The D gene is left open where the match is weak. Clone size appears in some rows only: once, few, many, or a class for an expanded clone.

V gene	J gene	clone size	D gene	CDR3 protein	CDR3 DNA
TRBV7-2	TRBJ2-1	once	TRBD2	CASSPGTSGRLYNEQFF	TGTGCCAGCAGCCCCGGGACTAGCGGGAGGCTATACAATGAGCAGTTCTTC
TRBV2	TRBJ1-1	.	.	CASRGGTEAFF	TGTGCCAGCAGGGGGGGCACTGAAGCTTTCTTT
TRBV6-5	TRBJ1-3	few	.	CASTRGSLSGNTIYF	TGTGCCAGCACTAGGGGTTCCCTCTCTGGAAACACCATATATTTT
TRBV27	TRBJ2-7	.	.	CASREGDEQYF	TGTGCCAGCAGAGAGGGTGACGAGCAGTACTTC
TRBV6-5	TRBJ1-4	.	TRBD1	CASSYLRGRSEKLFF	TGTGCCAGCAGTTACCTCAGGGGGAGGAGTGAAAAACTGTTTTTT
TRBV9	TRBJ2-3	.	TRBD2	CASSVDGLAVSDTQYF	TGTGCCAGCAGCGTAGACGGACTAGCGGTGTCAGATACGCAGTATTTT
TRBV7-9	TRBJ2-7	.	.	CASSLTGWTYEQYF	TGTGCCAGCAGCTTGACAGGCTGGACCTACGAGCAGTACTTC
TRBV28	TRBJ2-7	.	TRBD1	CASSLGQGPSEQYF	TGTGCCAGCAGTCTCGGACAGGGGCCAAGCGAGCAGTACTTC
TRBV6-6	TRBJ1-5	.	.	CASSKGAYNQPQHF	TGTGCCAGCAGCAAAGGGGCGTACAATCAGCCCCAGCATTTT
TRBV9	TRBJ1-1	.	TRBD1	CASSPWTGSVTEAFF	TGTGCCAGCAGCCCTTGGACAGGGTCGGTTACTGAAGCTTTCTTT
TRBV7-9	TRBJ2-7	.	.	CASSLMDSSYEQYF	TGTGCCAGCAGCCTGATGGACAGTTCCTACGAGCAGTACTTC
TRBV7-9	TRBJ2-7	.	TRBD1	CASSSTGSEQYF	TGTGCCAGCAGCTCGACAGGGAGCGAGCAGTACTTC
TRBV19	TRBJ2-1	.	TRBD2	CASSPVGGLAGGRSYRSEQFF	TGTGCCAGTAGTCCCGTTGGGGGACTAGCGGGAGGACGGAGCTACCGGAGTGAGCAGTTCTTC
TRBV9	TRBJ1-1	.	.	CASSVEGGAAAFF	TGTGCCAGCAGCGTAGAGGGAGGGGCGGCGGCTTTCTTT
TRBV5-1	TRBJ2-1	.	.	CASSLDSGLGYNEQFF	TGCGCCAGCAGCTTGGATTCGGGGTTGGGGTACAATGAGCAGTTCTTC
TRBV7-6	TRBJ2-3	.	TRBD2	CASSFVFGGAEDTQYF	TGTGCCAGCAGCTTTGTTTTCGGGGGGGCGGAGGATACGCAGTATTTT
TRBV10-2	TRBJ2-3	once	.	CASRGTDTQYF	TGCGCCAGCCGAGGGACAGATACGCAGTATTTT